This T cell receptor (beta chain) comes out of a study of cytomegalovirus exposure and HLA in healthy donors. The overall study: HLA-typed donors contributed some 83 million unique TCRs, which were held in an early data release.

After removal of 0 bases from V and 6 bases from J, the junction contained 2 bases not matched to a gene. The germline gives CDR1 SGHDN, CDR2 FVKESK. This CDR3 is 14 amino acids long. The PCR had 60 Vbeta and 13 Jbeta primers. Assay used: immunoSEQ multiplex PCR; TCRdb lists only in-frame clones, some missing. The sample lists 80,000 to 95,000 clones, 63% seen once, with just under 6.5% in the top ten. This receptor was obtained from a woman aged 25 to 45 in good health and CMV-seronegative. The chain employs TRBV14 and TRBJ2-1; the match to TRBD2 covers 7 bases. Sequenced material: PBMCs. CDR3 loop: CASSQDWTSNEQFF. As DNA, the CDR3 is TGTGCCAGCAGCCAAGATTGGACTAGCAATGAGCAGTTCTTC.